The 6 T cell receptor beta chains reported below all come from one sample, sequenced in a study of OX40 agonist ivuxolimab in advanced cancers. Sequencing was performed with immunoSEQ multiplex PCR; in TCRdb, only in-frame clones are kept and a portion is missing. Among about 35,000 clones listed, 80% to 95% were seen once. The material sequenced was CD4+ or CD8+ T cells sorted from blood, taken in a trial of the OX40 agonist ivuxolimab. The origin of the receptors is an adult with an advanced solid tumor such as melanoma, head and neck, liver or kidney cancer.

The gene calls are TRBV19 and TRBJ2-4; D call uncertain. This CDR3 contains 13 residues. Germline V lookup: CDR1 LNHDA, CDR2 SQIVND (reference sequence). Trimming removed 5 bases at V and 6 bases at J, with 11 bases between. In nucleotides, the CDR3 is TGTGCCAGTAGTCAGGACGGAGCAAACATTCAGTACTTC. Amino acids: CASSQDGANIQYF.

This sequence joins TRBV9 and TRBJ2-1; TRBD2 aligns across 8 bases. The germline V gene has CDR1 SGDLS and CDR2 YYNGEE. This CDR3 region has 17 residues. J gave up 5 bases and V 5 bases, and 15 bases lay outside the gene matches. Here the CDR3 reads CASSLPPGTSLDNEQFF. In DNA form, the CDR3 reads TGTGCCAGCAGTTTACCCCCGGGGACTAGTTTAGACAATGAGCAGTTCTTC.

V gene TRBV2 combines with J gene TRBJ2-7; 8 bases agree with TRBD2. V shed 5 bases and J 5 bases; nucleotides not matched to a gene: 14. The CDR3 runs to 16 residues. The germline CDR1 and CDR2 sequences are SNHLY and FYNNEI. The CDR3 region has the DNA TGTGCCAGCAGTTTCCAGCGGGAGAGAAATGGAGACGAGCAGTACTTC. It is translated as CASSFQRERNGDEQYF.

CDR3 in amino acids: CASSRDRDGYTF. The CDR3 bases are TGTGCCAGCAGCCGCGACAGAGATGGCTACACCTTC. The rearrangement links TRBV27 to TRBJ1-2; maybe TRBD1 (5 bases). This CDR3 has 12 residues. Germline V gene data show CDR1 as MNHEY and CDR2 as SMNVEV (reference sequence). Trimming cost V 6 bases and J 6 bases, with 11 bases left between them.

This clone was counted once. V is TRBV7-9 and J is TRBJ2-5; unclear D gene. Germline V gene sequence: CDR1 SEHNR, CDR2 FQNEAQ (reference sequence). V lost 1 base to trimming and J lost 5 bases, with 11 bases between them. The CDR3 extends over 14 amino acids. DNA for the CDR3: TGTGCCAGCAGCTTAGAGGCAGTGGGGGAGACCCAGTACTTC. Translation: CASSLEAVGETQYF.

This chain links TRBV19 with TRBJ2-1; D is perhaps TRBD2 (6 bases). Per the germline V gene, CDR1 is LNHDA and CDR2 is SQIVND (reference sequence). Trimming pared 3 bases from V and 0 bases from J, leaving 15 bases between. The CDR3 covers 17 residues. Written as DNA, the CDR3 is TGTGCCAGTAGTATGACTAGGAGCTGGACCTCCTACAATGAGCAGTTCTTC. This encodes CASSMTRSWTSYNEQFF. The full variable domain, with the rest looked up from reference TRBV19 and TRBJ2-1, is DGGITQSPKYLFRKEGQNVTLSCEQNLNHDAMYWYRQDPGQGLRLIYYSQIVNDFQKGDIAEGYSVSREKKESFPLTVTSAQKNPTAFYLCASSMTRSWTSYNEQFFGPGTRLTVL.